The 21 T cell receptor beta chains given below trace back to one sample, sequenced in a study of CD8+ T cells in alopecia areata. It was cDNA, reverse transcribed from extracted RNA, that served as the sequencing template. Sequencing used immunoSEQ multiplex PCR; TCRdb keeps in-frame clones, though not all of them. The profile covers around 270,000 clones, with more than 45% appearing a single time and over 1.5% taken by the ten largest. Treatment reported: oral pan-JAK inhibitor, 5-10 mg twice daily. Specimen: CD4+ T cells sorted from blood, collected at week 24, from a patient treated with tofacitinib. The receptors were gathered from a human donor with alopecia areata.

The chain recombines TRBV2 with TRBJ2-6; D is unresolved. Germline assignment: CDR1 SNHLY and CDR2 FYNNEI. The CDR3 loop spans 15 amino acids. Trimming shortened V by 3 bases and J by 2 bases, and 8 bases separated the two germline ends. The CDR3 DNA follows: TGTGCCAGCAGTGATTGGGTAGCTGGGGCCAACGTCCTGACTTTC. Amino acid sequence: CASSDWVAGANVLTF.

Regarding this clone: Sequence at one end of the junction differs from germline and may be a read error. The chain combines TRBV5-6 with TRBJ2-4, with TRBD1 identical over 7 bases. In germline, CDR1 is SGHDT, CDR2 YYEEEE. The length of the CDR3 is 12 residues. The CDR3 DNA follows: TGTGCCAGCAGCTTGGTACCGGGACAGCTCAACTTC. Residues: CASSLVPGQLNF.

The chain has TRBV19 and TRBJ1-4; D is ambiguous. This CDR3 has 16 residues. V was clipped by 5 bases and J by 5 bases, with 18 bases between them. Germline V CDR1 and CDR2: LNHDA, SQIVND (reference sequence). CDR3 in amino acids: CASSLSPRPTNEKLFF. In nucleotides, the CDR3 is TGTGCCAGTAGTCTCTCGCCCCGGCCCACGAATGAAAAACTGTTTTTT.

This chain joins TRBV6-1 and TRBJ2-1, with a possible D match to TRBD1 (7 bases). CDR3 size: 12 residues. Germline lookup yields CDR1 MNHNS and CDR2 SASEGT. Between the trimmed V and J ends, which lost 5 bases and 9 bases, there was a span of 11 bases. The CDR3 nucleotides read TGTGCCAGCAGTAGACAGGGAGGTGAGCAGTTCTTC. As protein: CASSRQGGEQFF.

This clone showed up just once. This chain uses TRBV7-9 with TRBJ2-7, with TRBD1 matching over 7 bases. The CDR3 spans 14 residues. The germline V gene encodes CDR1 SEHNR and CDR2 FQNEAQ (reference sequence). Trimming took 5 bases from V and 6 from J; bases not matched to a gene: 10. The CDR3 DNA follows: TGTGCCAGCAGCAGCTTCTCCTCAGGGGGCGAGCAGTACTTC. Protein: CASSSFSSGGEQYF.

The V gene is TRBV29-1, the J gene TRBJ2-5; tentative D call: TRBD2 (5 bases). V lost 4 bases and J lost 1, with 10 bases in between. There are 13 residues in the CDR3. Germline-derived CDR1 and CDR2 are SQVTM and ANQGSEA. CDR3 amino acids: CSVAHSGQETQYF. In DNA, the CDR3 is TGCAGCGTTGCTCACAGCGGCCAAGAGACCCAGTACTTC.

This clone appeared a few times. The J gene is TRBJ1-1, the V gene TRBV7-9, with a tentative D call TRBD1 (5 bases). Germline CDR1 is SEHNR and CDR2 is FQNEAQ (reference sequence). The length of the CDR3 is 15 residues. V was pared by 5 bases and J by 1 base, with 14 bases between. The CDR3 region is CASSGGHVRNTEAFF. The CDR3 coding sequence is TGTGCCAGCAGCGGCGGACACGTACGGAACACTGAAGCTTTCTTT.

The chain joins TRBV25-1 to TRBJ1-1, with D maybe TRBD1 (5 bases). Germline CDR1 and CDR2: MGHDK and SYGVNS. V was clipped by 0 bases and J by 6 bases, with 14 bases between them. The length of the CDR3 is 15 residues. The CDR3: CASSEYGRVGAEAFF. CDR3 DNA: TGTGCCAGCAGTGAATACGGCAGGGTGGGGGCTGAAGCTTTCTTT.

The J gene is TRBJ1-6, the V gene TRBV5-4; 9 nucleotides line up with TRBD1. This CDR3 has 14 residues. Germline lookup yields CDR1 SGHNT and CDR2 YYREEE (reference sequence). V lost 4 bases to trimming and J lost 6 bases; unmatched junction nucleotides: 2. The CDR3 region is CASSPGQGNSPLHF. CDR3 nucleotides: TGTGCCAGCAGCCCGGGACAGGGTAATTCACCCCTCCACTTT.

The chain has TRBV11-2 and TRBJ2-3; weak D call: TRBD1 (5 bases). Trimming removed 2 bases at V and 4 bases at J, with 7 bases between. This CDR3 contains 13 residues. CDR1 and CDR2 from the germline V gene are SGHAT and FQNNGV. CDR3 residues: CASSLRRADTQYF. Written as DNA, the CDR3 is TGTGCCAGCAGCTTACGCAGGGCAGATACGCAGTATTTT.

J is TRBJ2-2 and V is TRBV5-1; TRBD1 is a possible D gene (6 bases). Trimming left V 2 bases short and J 4 bases short, with 12 bases between. This CDR3 region has 15 residues. The V gene's germline CDR1 is SGHRS and CDR2 YFSETQ. The CDR3 nucleotides read TGCGCCAGCAGCTTAGGAAACAGGGCCACCGGGGAGCTGTTTTTT. Protein: CASSLGNRATGELFF. Supplemented by reference TRBV5-1 and TRBJ2-2, the full variable domain reads KAGVTQTPRYLIKTRGQQVTLSCSPISGHRSVSWYQQTPGQGLQFLFEYFSETQRNKGNFPGRFSGRQFSNSRSEMNVSTLELGDSALYLCASSLGNRATGELFFGEGSRLTVL.

The V call is TRBV7-9, the J call TRBJ2-1; no reliable D call. Germline lookup yields CDR1 SEHNR and CDR2 FQNEAQ (reference sequence). The CDR3 spans 12 residues. The V end lost 5 bases, the J end lost 8 bases, and 10 bases lay between the germline ends. The CDR3 loop reads CASSPRSHEQFF. In nucleotides, the CDR3 is TGTGCCAGCAGCCCCCGGTCGCATGAGCAGTTCTTC.

This rearrangement joins TRBV4-1 to TRBJ1-4; D gene ambiguous. CDR3 length: 13 residues. Germline CDR1 and CDR2: MGHRA and YSYEKL. V was shortened by 1 base and J by 10 bases, with 10 bases between the two germline ends. CDR3 DNA: TGCGCCAGCAGCCAAGTCCAGGAGGTAAAACTGTTTTTT. Its protein product is CASSQVQEVKLFF.

The chain recombines TRBV6-5 with TRBJ1-1; no clear D gene. In germline, CDR1 is MNHEY, CDR2 SVGAGI. Trimming pared 6 bases from V and 10 bases from J, leaving 15 bases between. The CDR3 is 12 residues long. The chain's CDR3 is CASSRPREAAFF. The CDR3 DNA reads as TGTGCCAGCAGCCGACCCCGGGAAGCAGCTTTCTTT.

Only a few counts were recorded for this clone. The chain uses TRBV30 and TRBJ2-7; D is ambiguous. CDR1 and CDR2 (germline): GTSNPN, SVGIG (reference sequence). V shed 0 bases and J shed 5 bases, with 8 bases lying between them. CDR3 length: 12 amino acids. The CDR3 DNA is TGTGCCTGGAGTGTATCAAGGAACGAGCAGTACTTC. It specifies CAWSVSRNEQYF.

V gene TRBV11-2 combines with J gene TRBJ1-4; D is undetermined. Trimming removed 5 bases from V and 8 bases from J, with 6 bases in between. This CDR3 is 11 amino acids long. From germline, CDR1 is SGHAT and CDR2 FQNNGV. CDR3 protein: CASSRREKLFF. In DNA form, the CDR3 reads TGTGCCAGCAGCAGGAGGGAAAAACTGTTTTTT. Complete variable domain (other parts from reference TRBV11-2 and TRBJ1-4): EAGVAQSPRYKIIEKRQSVAFWCNPISGHATLYWYQQILGQGPKLLIQFQNNGVVDDSQLPKDRFSAERLKGVDSTLKIQPAKLEDSAVYLCASSRREKLFFGSGTQLSVL.

The rearrangement joins TRBV12-5 to TRBJ2-7, with a possible D match to TRBD1 (6 bases). Deletions cut 6 bases from V and 9 bases from J, with 9 bases between. CDR3 length: 10 residues. The germline gives CDR1 LGHNT, CDR2 FRNRAP. DNA for the CDR3: TGTGCTAGTGGACTCAGGGGGCAGTACTTC. It translates to CASGLRGQYF.

This clone appeared once. V gene TRBV30 combines with J gene TRBJ1-5; the match to TRBD1 covers 9 bases. Germline CDR1 GTSNPN, CDR2 SVGIG (reference sequence). V shed 3 bases and J 7 bases; nucleotides not matched to a gene: 7. The CDR3 loop spans 14 amino acids. CDR3 DNA sequence: TGTGCCTGGAGGGAGACAGGGGGAGGCCAGCCCCAGCATTTT. Translating gives CAWRETGGGQPQHF.

The chain recombines TRBV29-1 with TRBJ2-5, with D unresolved. The germline V gene encodes CDR1 SQVTM and CDR2 ANQGSEA. This CDR3 is built from 13 residues. Trimming took off 7 bases at V and 0 bases at J, with 12 bases between the two ends. CDR3 in amino acids: CSGRGRYQETQYF. DNA of the CDR3: TGCAGCGGCCGCGGACGTTACCAAGAGACCCAGTACTTC.

This clone was detected only a few times. This chain connects TRBV7-9 to TRBJ2-5; a weak D match, TRBD1 (5 bases). The length of the CDR3 is 14 residues. V was shortened by 4 bases and J by 2 bases, with 11 bases between the two germline ends. The germline V gene encodes CDR1 SEHNR and CDR2 FQNEAQ (reference sequence). The CDR3 sequence is CASSYRQKQETQYF. In DNA, the CDR3 is TGTGCCAGCAGCTACCGACAGAAACAAGAGACCCAGTACTTC.

To note about this clone: The sample has other DNA sequences that encode this CDR3 too. This chain joins TRBV7-2 and TRBJ2-5; the D call may be TRBD1 or TRBD2 (6 bases each). The V gene lost 1 base and the J gene lost 4 bases, with 10 bases spanning the gap. The CDR3 spans 14 residues. Germline V gene sequence: CDR1 SGHTA, CDR2 FQGNSA. CDR3 sequence reads: CASSLGGGRETQYF. CDR3 bases: TGTGCCAGCAGCTTAGGAGGGGGGCGAGAGACCCAGTACTTC.